The rows below give T cell receptor beta chains drawn from one sample of a study of post-analysis software for immune sequencing data. In TCRdb, the PCR reads were re-called with MiXCR into one record per CDR3 protein. The sample includes roughly 580,000 distinct CDR3 sequences, about 44% of them seen just once. Sequenced material: blood. Source of these receptors: a girl between 10 and 17 years old with multiple sclerosis. CDR3s include the opening cysteine and the closing phenylalanine or tryptophan. A D gene is named only where the DNA matches it firmly. Clone size is shown for a subset of rows, as once, few, many or a class of expanded clone.

size	V	J	length	D	CDR3	DNA
few	TRBV6-6	TRBJ2-7	15	TRBD2	CASSYLLAGEYEQYF	TGTGCCAGCAGTTACTTACTAGCGGGAGAGTACGAGCAGTACTTC
few	TRBV20-1	TRBJ2-1	10	.	CSASSGGQFF	TGCAGTGCTAGTTCCGGAGGGCAGTTCTTC
.	TRBV5-1	TRBJ1-1	14	.	CASSSLGQYTEAFF	TGCGCCAGCAGCTCCCTCGGACAGTACACTGAGGCTTTCTTT
.	TRBV5-1	TRBJ1-2	15	TRBD1	CASSLAGQGVSGYTF	TGCGCCAGCAGCTTGGCGGGACAGGGGGTGAGCGGCTACACCTTC
many	TRBV12-3/TRBV12-4	TRBJ2-3	14	TRBD2	CASSPGLALDTQYF	TGTGCCAGCAGTCCTGGACTAGCGTTAGATACGCAGTATTTT
few	TRBV7-8	TRBJ2-7	16	.	CASSFLPINPIYEQYF	TGTGCCAGCAGCTTTTTACCGATAAATCCTATCTACGAGCAGTACTTC
few	TRBV12-3/TRBV12-4	TRBJ2-4	12	.	CASSSGGNIQYF	TGTGCCAGCAGTTCTGGGGGAAACATTCAGTACTTC
.	TRBV4-1	TRBJ1-5	17	TRBD1	CASSQSPDRGLHQPQHF	TGCGCCAGCAGCCAATCCCCGGACAGGGGACTTCACCAGCCCCAGCATTTT
.	TRBV15	TRBJ2-6	17	.	CATSWGGIGSGANVLTF	TGTGCCACCAGCTGGGGTGGGATTGGGTCTGGGGCCAACGTCCTGACTTTC
.	TRBV6-2/TRBV6-3	TRBJ1-1	14	.	CASNREFSNTEAFF	TGTGCCAGCAATCGAGAGTTTTCGAACACTGAAGCTTTCTTT
few	TRBV20-1	TRBJ1-6	14	.	CSASVRRPNSPLHF	TGCAGTGCTAGCGTCCGGCGCCCCAATTCACCCCTCCACTTT
few	TRBV20-1	TRBJ2-3	14	TRBD2	CSAGLAGSTDTQYF	TGCAGTGCCGGACTAGCGGGGAGCACAGATACGCAGTATTTT
.	TRBV12-3/TRBV12-4	TRBJ1-2	14	.	CASSPDNKPYGYTF	TGTGCCAGCAGCCCAGACAATAAGCCGTATGGCTACACCTTC
few	TRBV7-9	TRBJ2-4	18	TRBD1	CASSQGQGLYMTKNIQYF	TGTGCCAGCAGCCAGGGACAGGGGCTGTATATGACCAAAAACATTCAGTACTTC
.	TRBV5-1	TRBJ2-3	13	.	CASSLAIQDTQYF	TGCGCCAGCAGCTTGGCCATCCAAGATACGCAGTATTTT
.	TRBV20-1	TRBJ2-3	16	TRBD2	CSARDPAGGPGDTQYF	TGCAGTGCTAGAGATCCAGCGGGAGGGCCCGGAGATACGCAGTATTTT
few	TRBV4-1	TRBJ2-5	15	.	CASSQDRERWKEQYF	TGCGCCAGCAGCCAAGACCGCGAACGATGGAAAGAGCAGTACTTC
.	TRBV6-2/TRBV6-3	TRBJ2-2	14	.	CASSSGEVSGELFF	TGTGCCAGCAGTTCCGGGGAGGTCTCCGGGGAGCTGTTTTTT
.	TRBV9	TRBJ2-5	13	.	CASSVSSQETQYF	TGTGCCAGCAGCGTATCTTCCCAAGAGACCCAGTACTTC
few	TRBV20-1	TRBJ1-2	13	.	CSAPEQGNYGYTF	TGCAGTGCTCCCGAGCAGGGGAACTATGGCTACACCTTC
.	TRBV5-1	TRBJ2-1	18	TRBD2	CASSKSSGGTPSYNEQFF	TGCGCCAGCAGCAAGTCTAGCGGGGGGACTCCATCCTACAATGAGCAGTTCTTC
many	TRBV15	TRBJ2-3	14	.	CATSPRQAADTQYF	TGTGCCACCAGTCCGAGACAGGCCGCCGATACGCAGTATTTT
.	TRBV27	TRBJ1-1	15	.	CASSTRQISNTEAFF	TGTGCCAGCAGTACGAGACAGATTTCGAACACTGAAGCTTTCTTT
few	TRBV12-3/TRBV12-4	TRBJ2-7	12	.	CASRGRAYEQYF	TGTGCCAGCCGGGGACGCGCCTACGAGCAGTACTTC
.	TRBV4-2	TRBJ2-1	14	.	CASSQEDRINEQFF	TGTGCCAGCAGCCAGGAGGATAGAATCAATGAGCAGTTCTTC
.	TRBV6-6	TRBJ2-7	13	.	CASTQGTLGEQYF	TGTGCCAGCACCCAGGGGACTCTTGGCGAGCAGTACTTC
.	TRBV5-1	TRBJ2-5	15	.	CASSETTLGPLEQYF	TGCGCCAGCAGCGAGACTACTCTCGGTCCTCTGGAGCAGTACTTC
few	TRBV28	TRBJ2-1	14	.	CASTIIGGPAEQFF	TGTGCCAGCACCATCATCGGCGGCCCCGCCGAGCAGTTCTTC
.	TRBV20-1	TRBJ2-1	15	TRBD1	CSAPRPDRGYNEQFF	TGCAGTGCCCCCCGTCCGGACAGGGGCTACAATGAGCAGTTCTTC
.	TRBV12-3/TRBV12-4	TRBJ2-7	14	TRBD2	CASSLDLADYEQYF	TGTGCCAGCAGTTTAGACCTAGCGGACTACGAGCAGTACTTC